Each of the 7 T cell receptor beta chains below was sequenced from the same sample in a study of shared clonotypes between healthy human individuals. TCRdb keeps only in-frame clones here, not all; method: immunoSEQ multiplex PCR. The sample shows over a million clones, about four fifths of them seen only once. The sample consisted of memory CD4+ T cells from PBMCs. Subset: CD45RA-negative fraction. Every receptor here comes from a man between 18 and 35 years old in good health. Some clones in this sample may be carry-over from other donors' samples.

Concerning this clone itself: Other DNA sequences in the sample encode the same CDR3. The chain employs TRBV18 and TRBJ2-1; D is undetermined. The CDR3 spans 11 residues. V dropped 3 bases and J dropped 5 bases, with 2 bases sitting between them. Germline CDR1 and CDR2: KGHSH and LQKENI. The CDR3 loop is CASSPDNEQFF. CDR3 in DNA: TGTGCCAGCTCACCGGACAATGAGCAGTTCTTC.

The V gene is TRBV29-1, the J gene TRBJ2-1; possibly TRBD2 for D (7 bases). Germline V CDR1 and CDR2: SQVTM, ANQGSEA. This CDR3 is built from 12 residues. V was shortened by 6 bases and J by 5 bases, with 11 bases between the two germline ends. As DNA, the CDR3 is TGCAGCGTAAGCGGGACAAACAATGAGCAGTTCTTC. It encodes CSVSGTNNEQFF.

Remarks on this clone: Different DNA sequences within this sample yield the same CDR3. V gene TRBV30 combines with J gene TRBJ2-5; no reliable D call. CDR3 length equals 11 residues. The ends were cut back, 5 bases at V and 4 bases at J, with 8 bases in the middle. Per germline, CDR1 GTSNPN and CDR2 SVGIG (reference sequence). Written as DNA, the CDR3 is TGTGCCTGGGCCTTGGGAGAGACCCAGTACTTC. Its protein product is CAWALGETQYF. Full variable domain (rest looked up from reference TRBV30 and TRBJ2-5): SQTIHQWPATLVQPVGSPLSLECTVEGTSNPNLYWYRQAAGRGLQLLFYSVGIGQISSEVPQNLSASRPQDRQFILSSKKLLLSDSGFYLCAWALGETQYFGPGTRLLVL.

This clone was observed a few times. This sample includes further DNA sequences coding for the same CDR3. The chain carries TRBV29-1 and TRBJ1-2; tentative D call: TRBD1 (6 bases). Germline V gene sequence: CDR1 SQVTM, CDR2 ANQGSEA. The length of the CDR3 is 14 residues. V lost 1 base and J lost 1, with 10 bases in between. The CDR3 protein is CSVEGRGLNYGYTF. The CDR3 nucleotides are TGCAGCGTTGAAGGCAGGGGTCTTAACTATGGCTACACCTTC.

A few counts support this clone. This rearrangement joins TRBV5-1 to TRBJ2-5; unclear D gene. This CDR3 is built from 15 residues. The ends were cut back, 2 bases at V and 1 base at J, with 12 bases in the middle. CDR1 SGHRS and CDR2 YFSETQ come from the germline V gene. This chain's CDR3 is CASSFNTPPQETQYF. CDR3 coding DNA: TGCGCCAGCAGCTTCAACACCCCGCCCCAAGAGACCCAGTACTTC.

CDR3: CASSLLYGLTGELFF. The CDR3 nucleotides read TGTGCCAGCAGCTTACTCTACGGTCTTACCGGGGAGCTGTTTTTT. This chain connects TRBV7-6 to TRBJ2-2; D uncertain. The CDR3 runs to 15 residues. The germline V gene encodes CDR1 SGHVS and CDR2 FNYEAQ. With 2 bases removed from V and 5 bases from J, the gap between germline ends came to 12 bases.

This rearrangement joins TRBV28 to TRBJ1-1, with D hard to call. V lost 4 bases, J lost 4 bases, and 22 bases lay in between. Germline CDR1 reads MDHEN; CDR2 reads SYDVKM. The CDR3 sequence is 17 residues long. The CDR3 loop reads CASSSVFGPTVFTEAFF. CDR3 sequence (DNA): TGTGCCAGCAGTTCAGTCTTCGGGCCCACAGTCTTCACTGAAGCTTTCTTT. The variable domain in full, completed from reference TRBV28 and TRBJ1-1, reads DVKVTQSSRYLVKRTGEKVFLECVQDMDHENMFWYRQDPGLGLRLIYFSYDVKMKEKGDIPEGYSVSREKKERFSLILESASTNQTSMYLCASSSVFGPTVFTEAFFGQGTRLTVV.